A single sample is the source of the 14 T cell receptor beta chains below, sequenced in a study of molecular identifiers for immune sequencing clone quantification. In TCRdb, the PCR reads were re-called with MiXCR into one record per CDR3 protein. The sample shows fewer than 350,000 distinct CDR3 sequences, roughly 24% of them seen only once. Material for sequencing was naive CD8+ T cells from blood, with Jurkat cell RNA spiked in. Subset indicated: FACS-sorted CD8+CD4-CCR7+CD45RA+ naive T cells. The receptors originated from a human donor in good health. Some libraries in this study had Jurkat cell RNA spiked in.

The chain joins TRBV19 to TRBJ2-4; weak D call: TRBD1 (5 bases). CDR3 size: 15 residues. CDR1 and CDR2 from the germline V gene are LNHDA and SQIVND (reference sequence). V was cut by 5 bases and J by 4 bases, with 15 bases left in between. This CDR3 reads CASSFLAGPKNIQYF. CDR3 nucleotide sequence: TGTGCCAGTAGTTTCCTGGCAGGGCCTAAAAACATTCAGTACTTC.

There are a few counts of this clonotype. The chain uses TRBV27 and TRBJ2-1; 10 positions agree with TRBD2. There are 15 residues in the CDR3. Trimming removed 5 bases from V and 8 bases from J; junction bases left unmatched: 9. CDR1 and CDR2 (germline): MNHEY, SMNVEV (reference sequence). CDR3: CASSPPAGGGHEQFF. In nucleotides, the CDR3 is TGTGCCAGCAGTCCTCCAGCGGGAGGGGGTCATGAGCAGTTCTTC.

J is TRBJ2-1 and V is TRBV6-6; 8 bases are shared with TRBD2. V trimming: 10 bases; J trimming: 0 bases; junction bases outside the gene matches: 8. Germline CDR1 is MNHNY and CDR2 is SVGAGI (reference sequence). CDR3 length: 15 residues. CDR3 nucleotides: TGTGCCACCAGGACTAGCCTTAGCTCCTACAATGAGCAGTTCTTC. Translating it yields CATRTSLSSYNEQFF.

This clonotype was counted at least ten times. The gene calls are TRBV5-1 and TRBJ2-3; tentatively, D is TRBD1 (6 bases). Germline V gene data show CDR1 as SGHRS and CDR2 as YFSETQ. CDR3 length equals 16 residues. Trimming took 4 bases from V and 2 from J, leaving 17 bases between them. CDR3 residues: CASSGLMWGLTDTQYF. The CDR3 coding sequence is TGCGCCAGCAGCGGACTTATGTGGGGGCTCACAGATACGCAGTATTTT.

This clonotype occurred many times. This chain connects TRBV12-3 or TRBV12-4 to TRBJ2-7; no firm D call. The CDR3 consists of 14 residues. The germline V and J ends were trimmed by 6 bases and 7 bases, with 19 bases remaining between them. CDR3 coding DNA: TGTGCCAGCAGCTCAACGGGCCCAACGAGGGAGCAGTACTTC. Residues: CASSSTGPTREQYF.

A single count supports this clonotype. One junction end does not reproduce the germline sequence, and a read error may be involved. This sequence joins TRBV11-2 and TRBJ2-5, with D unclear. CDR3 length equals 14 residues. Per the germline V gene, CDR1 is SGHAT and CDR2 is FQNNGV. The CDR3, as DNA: TGTGTCAGCAGCCATCCGGGCCCCCCGGAGACCCAGTACTTC. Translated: CVSSHPGPPETQYF.

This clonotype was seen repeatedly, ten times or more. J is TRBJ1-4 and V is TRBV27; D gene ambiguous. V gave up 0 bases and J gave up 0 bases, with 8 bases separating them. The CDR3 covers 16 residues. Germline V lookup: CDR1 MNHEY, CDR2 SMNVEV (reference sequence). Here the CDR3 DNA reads TGTGCCAGCAGTTTATCGCGAGGTTCAACTAATGAAAAACTGTTTTTT. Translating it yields CASSLSRGSTNEKLFF.

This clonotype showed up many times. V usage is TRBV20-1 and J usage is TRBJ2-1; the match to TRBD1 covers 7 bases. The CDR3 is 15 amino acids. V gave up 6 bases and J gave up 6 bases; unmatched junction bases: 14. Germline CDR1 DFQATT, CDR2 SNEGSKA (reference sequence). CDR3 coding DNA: TGCAGTGCCAAAGTCCGGGACAGACCTTTCAATGAGCAGTTCTTC. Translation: CSAKVRDRPFNEQFF.

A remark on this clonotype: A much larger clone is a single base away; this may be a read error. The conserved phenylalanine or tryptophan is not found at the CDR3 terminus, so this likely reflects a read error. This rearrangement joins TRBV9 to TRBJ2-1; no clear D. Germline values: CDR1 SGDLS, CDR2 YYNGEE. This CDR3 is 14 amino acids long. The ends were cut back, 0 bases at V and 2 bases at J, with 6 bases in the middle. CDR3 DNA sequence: TGTGCCAGCAGCGTAGATGGAACCTACAATGAGCAGTTCTCC. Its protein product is CASSVDGTYNEQFS.

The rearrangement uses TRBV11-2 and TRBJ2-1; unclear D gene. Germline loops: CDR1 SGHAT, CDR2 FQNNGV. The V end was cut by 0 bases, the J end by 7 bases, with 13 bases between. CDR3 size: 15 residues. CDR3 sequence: CASSLEVNYANEQFF. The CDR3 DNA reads TGTGCCAGCAGCTTAGAGGTAAACTATGCTAATGAGCAGTTCTTC.

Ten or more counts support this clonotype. The CDR3 sequence: CASSGAGDFQETQYF. In nucleotides, the CDR3 is TGTGCCAGTAGTGGAGCGGGGGACTTCCAAGAGACCCAGTACTTC. The rearrangement uses TRBV19 and TRBJ2-5; 8 bases agree with TRBD2. This CDR3 is built from 15 residues. The germline V gene encodes CDR1 LNHDA and CDR2 SQIVND (reference sequence). V dropped 5 bases and J dropped 1; count of bases not matched to a gene: 6.

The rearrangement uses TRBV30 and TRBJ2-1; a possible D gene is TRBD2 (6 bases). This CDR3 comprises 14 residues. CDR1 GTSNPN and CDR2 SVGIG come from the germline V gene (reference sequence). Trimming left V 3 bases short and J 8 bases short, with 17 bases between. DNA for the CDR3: TGTGCCTGGAGCCCTAAGGACTATACCCATGAGCAGTTCTTC. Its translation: CAWSPKDYTHEQFF.

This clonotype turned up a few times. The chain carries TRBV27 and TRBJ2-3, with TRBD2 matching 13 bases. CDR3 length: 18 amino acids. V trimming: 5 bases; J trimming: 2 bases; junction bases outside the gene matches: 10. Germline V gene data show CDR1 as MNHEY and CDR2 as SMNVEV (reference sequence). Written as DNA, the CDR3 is TGTGCCAGCAGTACAGGCCTGGGACTAGCGGGGTTCACAGATACGCAGTATTTT. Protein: CASSTGLGLAGFTDTQYF.

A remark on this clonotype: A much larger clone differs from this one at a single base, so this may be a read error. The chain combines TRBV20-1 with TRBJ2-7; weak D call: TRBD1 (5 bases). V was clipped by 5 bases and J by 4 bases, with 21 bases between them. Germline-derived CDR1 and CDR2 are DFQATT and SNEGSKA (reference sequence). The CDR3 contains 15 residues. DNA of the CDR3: TGCAGTGCTGCTAGTCCGACAGTGCACGGGTACGAGCAGTACTTC. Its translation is CSAASPTVHGYEQYF.